Detailed here is one TCR beta chain. Between the trimmed V and J ends, which lost 2 bases and 8 bases, there was a span of 12 bases. CDR3 length equals 14 residues. Germline V gives CDR1 MNHNS, CDR2 SASEGT. The data belong to a study of blood T cell repertoires in COVID-19. Turning to the study itself: In each case, the material was cDNA or gDNA derived from T cells, B-cell-depleted T cells, or PBMCs.

In the original processing: By means of reference gene primer amplification, nucleated cell counts were estimated. The table came from immunoSEQ multiplex PCR; TCRdb's copy has only in-frame clones and leaves some out. V and J calls and clone size are copied from that table; D and trimming were computed from the DNA. The data show roughly 330,000 clones, about 83% seen once. The source of this sequence is a woman aged 45-65 years with acute or convalescent COVID-19. The sequenced sample was peripheral blood. The rearrangement uses TRBV6-1 and TRBJ1-4; D possibly corresponds to TRBD1 (5 bases). The CDR3 sequence is CASSEPGRGEKLFF. The CDR3, as DNA: TGTGCCAGCAGTGAACCTGGGCGGGGGGAAAAACTGTTTTTT.